The clone carrying this T cell receptor delta chain was recorded a few times. This likely came from a read error, as a far larger clone is one base away. CDR1 and CDR2 (germline): GEAIGNYY, EKD. The CDR3 contains 20 residues. The germline V and J ends were trimmed by 5 bases and 0 bases, with 22 bases remaining between them. This specimen comes from a study of gamma-delta chains in newborns, infants, children. Study summary: Innate gammadelta T cells reportedly expand polyclonally right after birth, driven by microbial exposure, per the title.

TCRdb made new clone calls on the reads using CATT. The data hold about 3,400 delta-chain clones, with 1.3% observed a single time. The sequenced material came from blood. This chain joins TRDV2 and TRDJ3; maybe TRDD3 (6 bases). This TCR was recovered from a child who was a newborn, infant or young child, either healthy, febrile or measles-vaccinated (not recorded which). DNA for the CDR3: TGTGCCTGTGGCCCGATACTACTGGATACTAGCTCCTGGGACACCCGACAGATGTTTTTC. Its translation is CACGPILLDTSSWDTRQMFF.